These 13 T cell receptor beta chains share one sample of origin, sequenced in a study of T cells in Graves' hyperthyroidism and ophthalmopathy. The TCR beta CDR3 regions underwent amplification using RNA transcripts as the source. First-round RT-PCR of the TCR CDR3 relied on the HTBI primer set. Each CDR3 protein is one row after TCRdb ran MiXCR on the multiplex PCR reads. Here the sample spans some 760,000 distinct CDR3 sequences, around 15% being singletons. What was sequenced was blood. These TCRs come from a woman between 18 and 29 years old with Graves' hyperthyroidism.

The rearrangement links TRBV2 to TRBJ1-5, with D perhaps matching TRBD1 (5 bases). Germline-derived CDR1 and CDR2 are SNHLY and FYNNEI. The CDR3 is 14 residues long. V lost 5 bases to trimming and J lost 6 bases, with 14 bases between them. The CDR3 bases are TGTGCCAGCAGTCCCCCCCAGGGCGGTCAGCCCCAGCATTTT. This codes for CASSPPQGGQPQHF.

This clonotype was counted many times. This chain uses TRBV20-1 with TRBJ2-1, with TRBD2 identical over 7 bases. Germline assignment: CDR1 DFQATT and CDR2 SNEGSKA (reference sequence). Trimming took 0 bases from V and 4 from J; bases not matched to a gene: 9. There are 16 residues in the CDR3. The CDR3 is CSARDASGAAYNEQFF. CDR3 DNA: TGCAGTGCTAGAGATGCCAGCGGGGCCGCTTACAATGAGCAGTTCTTC.

This clonotype appeared many times. The CDR3 coding sequence is TGTGCCAGCAGCGGACTGCAAAATGAGCAGTTCTTC. Its protein product is CASSGLQNEQFF. V gene TRBV5-5 combines with J gene TRBJ2-1; weak D call: TRBD2 (5 bases). Trimming cost V 4 bases and J 7 bases, with 9 bases left between them. This CDR3 has 12 residues. Germline V CDR1 and CDR2: SGHKS, YYEKEE (reference sequence).

Many counts were recorded for this clonotype. The chain has TRBV30 and TRBJ2-2; D possibly corresponds to TRBD1 (5 bases). Trimming removed 3 bases from V and 2 bases from J, with 19 bases in between. The CDR3 is 17 residues long. CDR1 and CDR2 (germline): GTSNPN, SVGIG (reference sequence). The CDR3 is CAWRRTPYPSNTGELFF. Written as DNA, the CDR3 is TGTGCCTGGAGACGGACACCTTATCCCTCTAACACCGGGGAGCTGTTTTTT.

This clonotype came up a few times. This chain uses TRBV5-6 with TRBJ2-3; D is undetermined. This CDR3 spans 16 amino acids. Germline assignment: CDR1 SGHDT and CDR2 YYEEEE. Trimming removed 1 base at V and 0 bases at J, with 12 bases between. The CDR3: CASSLYTATSTDTQYF. CDR3 DNA sequence: TGTGCCAGCAGCTTGTACACCGCCACTAGCACAGATACGCAGTATTTT.

This clonotype was seen at least ten times. The chain links TRBV20-1 to TRBJ2-1, with D possibly TRBD2 on 6 matching bases. V was clipped by 3 bases and J by 10 bases, with 10 bases between them. The CDR3 consists of 11 residues. The V gene's germline CDR1 is DFQATT and CDR2 SNEGSKA (reference sequence). The CDR3 DNA reads as TGCAGTGCTAGCTTTAGCGGCGAGCAGTTCTTC. It is translated as CSASFSGEQFF.

The chain carries TRBV19 and TRBJ2-2; 10 nucleotides align to TRBD2. The ends lost 8 bases at V and 6 bases at J; junction bases unmatched: 6. The germline V gene has CDR1 LNHDA and CDR2 SQIVND (reference sequence). The CDR3 extends over 14 amino acids. The CDR3 DNA sequence: TGTGCCAGTCGAGCGGGAGGGACTCCCGGGGAGCTGTTTTTT. Translation gives CASRAGGTPGELFF.

This clonotype was picked up many times. The chain recombines TRBV7-2 with TRBJ1-2; D remains ambiguous. This CDR3 contains 16 residues. The V end lost 5 bases, the J end lost 4 bases, and 20 bases lay between the germline ends. Germline CDR1 and CDR2: SGHTA and FQGNSA. The CDR3, as DNA: TGTGCCAGCAGCCTAGTCTGGACGGTAAACTTCTATGGCTACACCTTC. It specifies CASSLVWTVNFYGYTF.

This clonotype was observed at least ten times. This chain connects TRBV2 to TRBJ2-7; 13 nucleotides agree with TRBD2. The CDR3 runs 18 residues. With 1 base clipped from V and 2 bases from J, the junction kept 8 bases outside the gene matches. Germline V gives CDR1 SNHLY, CDR2 FYNNEI. The chain's CDR3 is CASSEVVLGLAGTYEQYF. The CDR3 DNA sequence: TGTGCCAGCAGTGAAGTGGTTCTGGGACTAGCGGGAACCTACGAGCAGTACTTC.

This clonotype occurred a few times. The V and J genes are TRBV20-1 and TRBJ2-3, with D perhaps TRBD1 (7 bases). The germline CDR1 and CDR2 sequences are DFQATT and SNEGSKA (reference sequence). The CDR3 has 15 amino acids. Trimming cost V 4 bases and J 3 bases, with 17 bases left between them. CDR3 nucleotides: TGCAGTGCTATTTCTGAGACAGGGAGGACAGATACGCAGTATTTT. Protein product: CSAISETGRTDTQYF.

This CDR3 is CASSQDERGADTQYF. The CDR3 DNA sequence: TGCGCCAGCAGCCAAGATGAAAGGGGAGCGGATACGCAGTATTTT. The V gene is TRBV4-3, the J gene TRBJ2-3; D is possibly TRBD1 or TRBD2 (5 bases each). The CDR3 runs to 15 residues. In germline, CDR1 is LGHNA, CDR2 YSLEER. Trimming took 0 bases from V and 6 from J, leaving 13 bases between them.

This clonotype came up a few times. This chain joins TRBV12-3 or TRBV12-4 and TRBJ2-1; no clear D. This CDR3 has 14 amino acids. Trimming took off 7 bases at V and 1 base at J, with 11 bases between the two ends. CDR3 sequence: CASTSRRSYNEQFF. The CDR3 DNA sequence: TGTGCCAGCACCTCGCGAAGATCCTACAATGAGCAGTTCTTC.

The chain has TRBV9 and TRBJ2-3; D gene uncertain. Germline V lookup: CDR1 SGDLS, CDR2 YYNGEE. This CDR3 has 14 residues. Trimming removed 0 bases from V and 5 bases from J, with 10 bases in between. As DNA, the CDR3 is TGTGCCAGCAGCGTAGGGCTCAGCCAAGATACGCAGTATTTT. Protein product: CASSVGLSQDTQYF.